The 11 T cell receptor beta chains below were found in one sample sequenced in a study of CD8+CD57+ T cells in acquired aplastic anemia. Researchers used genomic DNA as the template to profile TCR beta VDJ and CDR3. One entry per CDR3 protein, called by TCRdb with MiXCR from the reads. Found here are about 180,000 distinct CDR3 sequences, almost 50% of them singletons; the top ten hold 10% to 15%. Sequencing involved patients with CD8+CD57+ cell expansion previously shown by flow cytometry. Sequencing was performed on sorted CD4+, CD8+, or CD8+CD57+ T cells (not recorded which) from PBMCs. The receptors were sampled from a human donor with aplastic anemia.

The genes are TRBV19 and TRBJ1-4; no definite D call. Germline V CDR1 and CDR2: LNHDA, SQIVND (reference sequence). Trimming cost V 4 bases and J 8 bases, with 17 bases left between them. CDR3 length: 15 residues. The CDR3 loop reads CASSTPKGNNEKLFF. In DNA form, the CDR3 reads TGTGCCAGTAGTACCCCAAAGGGAAACAACGAAAAACTGTTTTTT.

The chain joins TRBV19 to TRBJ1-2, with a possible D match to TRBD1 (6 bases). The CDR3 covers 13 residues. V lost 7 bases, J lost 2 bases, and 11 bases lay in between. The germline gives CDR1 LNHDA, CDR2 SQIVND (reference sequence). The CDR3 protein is CASTRDINYGYTF. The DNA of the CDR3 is TGTGCCAGTACCCGGGACATAAACTATGGCTACACCTTC.

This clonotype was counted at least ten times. CDR3 sequence reads: CAISETTSEQYF. The CDR3 DNA reads as TGTGCCATCAGTGAGACAACTTCCGAGCAGTACTTC. This chain uses TRBV10-3 with TRBJ2-7; D unresolved. The CDR3 covers 12 residues. Trimming took off 2 bases at V and 6 bases at J, with 8 bases between the two ends. Germline values: CDR1 ENHRY, CDR2 SYGVKD.

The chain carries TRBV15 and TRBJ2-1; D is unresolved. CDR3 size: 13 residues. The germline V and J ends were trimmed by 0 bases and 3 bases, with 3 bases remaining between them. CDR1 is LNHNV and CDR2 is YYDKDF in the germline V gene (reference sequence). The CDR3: CATSRDYYNEQFF. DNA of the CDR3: TGTGCCACCAGCAGAGACTACTACAATGAGCAGTTCTTC.

CDR3 nucleotides: TGCAGTGCTAGAGGCCAGGGCCACTCCTCCTACGAGCAGTACTTC. Its translation is CSARGQGHSSYEQYF. V is TRBV20-1 and J is TRBJ2-7; tentative D call: TRBD1 (5 bases). CDR3 length equals 15 residues. Germline lookup yields CDR1 DFQATT and CDR2 SNEGSKA (reference sequence). Trimming stripped 1 base from V and 0 bases from J, with 13 bases between.

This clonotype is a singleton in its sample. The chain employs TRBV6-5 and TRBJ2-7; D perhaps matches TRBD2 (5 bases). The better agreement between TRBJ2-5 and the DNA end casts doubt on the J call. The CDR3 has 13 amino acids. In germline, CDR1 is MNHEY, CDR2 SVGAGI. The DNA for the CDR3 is TGTGCCAGCAGTTACTCGTGGGAGAAGACCCAGTACTTC. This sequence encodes CASSYSWEKTQYF.

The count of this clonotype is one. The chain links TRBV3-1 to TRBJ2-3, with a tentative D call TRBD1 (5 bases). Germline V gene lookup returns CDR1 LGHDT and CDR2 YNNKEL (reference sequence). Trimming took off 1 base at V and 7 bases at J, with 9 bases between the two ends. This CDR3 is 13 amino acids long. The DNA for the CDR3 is TGTGCCAGCAGCCAAGGACAGCCAAATACGCAGTATTTT. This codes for CASSQGQPNTQYF.

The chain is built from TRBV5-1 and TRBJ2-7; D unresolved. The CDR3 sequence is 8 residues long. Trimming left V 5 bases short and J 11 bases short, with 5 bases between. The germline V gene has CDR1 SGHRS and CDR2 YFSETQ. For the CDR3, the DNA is TGCGCCAGCAGTTTGAAGTACTTC. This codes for CASSLKYF.

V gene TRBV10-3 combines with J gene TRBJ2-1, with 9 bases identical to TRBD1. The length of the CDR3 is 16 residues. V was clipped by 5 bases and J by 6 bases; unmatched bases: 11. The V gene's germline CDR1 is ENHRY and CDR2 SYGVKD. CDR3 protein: CAISHDRQGGSNEQFF. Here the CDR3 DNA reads TGTGCCATCAGTCACGATCGACAGGGGGGAAGCAATGAGCAGTTCTTC.

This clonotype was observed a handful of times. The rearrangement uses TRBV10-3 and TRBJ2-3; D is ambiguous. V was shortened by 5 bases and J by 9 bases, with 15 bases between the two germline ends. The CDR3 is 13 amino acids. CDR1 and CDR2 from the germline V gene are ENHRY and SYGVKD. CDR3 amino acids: CAISRGRGETQYF. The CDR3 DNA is TGTGCCATCAGTCGAGGTCGCGGAGAAACGCAGTATTTT.

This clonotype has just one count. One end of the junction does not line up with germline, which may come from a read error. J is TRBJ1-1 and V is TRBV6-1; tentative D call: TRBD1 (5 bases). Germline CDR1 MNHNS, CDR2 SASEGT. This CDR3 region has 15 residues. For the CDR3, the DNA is TGTGCCAGCAGTCAAGGAAGGGGCCAGAACGCTGAAGCTTTCTTT. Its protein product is CASSQGRGQNAEAFF.